This T cell receptor (beta chain) was sequenced for a study of T-cell reconstitution after alpha-beta-depleted transplantation in children. Broader study findings: TCRbeta diversity was high at day 60 in some patients (a result of surviving recipient T cells and thymic progenitors). Reports say that about two months after transplant, the alpha-beta T cells came out of several hundred graft clones that had expanded.

TCRbeta library construction was performed incorporating unique molecular identifiers. TCRdb redid the calling of the PCR reads with MiXCR, one entry per CDR3 protein. The sample includes roughly 500,000 distinct CDR3 sequences, more than 9% seen only once; the top ten take just over 2%. This CDR3 contains 16 residues. Germline loops: CDR1 SGHVS, CDR2 FQNEAQ. Losses at the gene ends were 4 bases for V and 4 bases for J; bases not matched to a gene: 4. This clonotype has a count of ten or more. As yet, its antigen is unknown. The rearrangement uses TRBV7-8 and TRBJ2-3; 14 bases match TRBD2. The clonotype comes from a child aged 2 to 15 with inherited bone marrow failure, due to receive a stem cell transplant. This material consisted of PBMCs, taken before TCRalphabeta/CD19-depleted stem cell transplant. Written as DNA, the CDR3 is TGTGCCAGCAGCTCGGGACTAGCGGGAGAGTCAGATACGCAGTATTTT. Protein sequence: CASSSGLAGESDTQYF.